These T cell receptor beta chains were read from a single sample in a study of T-cell reconstitution after alpha-beta-depleted transplantation in children. TCRdb fed the PCR reads into MiXCR, producing one record per CDR3 protein. The table lists 200,000 to 250,000 distinct CDR3 sequences, under 9.5% of them singletons. Material: PBMCs, mostly from graft donor cells, obtained 180 days after TCRalphabeta/CD19-depleted stem cell transplant. The origin of the receptors is a male patient younger than 18 who had a stem cell transplant for acute lymphoblastic leukemia, so the T cells may come from the graft donor. Each CDR3 is given with its conserved first and last residue. The order of the fields is D gene, J gene, clone size, V gene, CDR3 DNA, CDR3 protein. D genes are given only for firm matches. Size tells how often a clone was seen (once, few, many) or the class of an expanded clone, and some rows leave it out.

D gene: NA
J gene: TRBJ1-3
clone size: many
V gene: TRBV12-3/TRBV12-4
CDR3 DNA: TGTGCCAGCAGTCGCCAGGGCATGGGAAACACCATATATTTT
CDR3 protein: CASSRQGMGNTIYF

D gene: TRBD2
J gene: TRBJ2-5
clone size: many
V gene: TRBV12-3/TRBV12-4
CDR3 DNA: TGTGCCAGCAGCCCGGGGGCGGGGGGGCAGGAGACCCAGTACTTC
CDR3 protein: CASSPGAGGQETQYF

D gene: NA
J gene: TRBJ2-7
clone size: many
V gene: TRBV6-2/TRBV6-3
CDR3 DNA: TGTGCCAGCAGTTACTCCGTAGGTGAGCAGTACTTC
CDR3 protein: CASSYSVGEQYF

D gene: NA
J gene: TRBJ1-2
clone size: many
V gene: TRBV20-1
CDR3 DNA: TGCAGTCCCCAGGCTTATGGCTACACCTTC
CDR3 protein: CSPQAYGYTF

D gene: NA
J gene: TRBJ2-7
clone size: many
V gene: TRBV6-2/TRBV6-3
CDR3 DNA: TGTGCCAGCACCATCCCCGCACAGGGCTACGAGCAGTACTTC
CDR3 protein: CASTIPAQGYEQYF

D gene: NA
J gene: TRBJ2-3
clone size: many
V gene: TRBV20-1
CDR3 DNA: TGCAGTGCTAGGCCCGGAAGCACAGATACGCAGTATTTT
CDR3 protein: CSARPGSTDTQYF

D gene: NA
J gene: TRBJ1-1
clone size: many
V gene: TRBV12-3/TRBV12-4
CDR3 DNA: TGTGCCAGCAGTTTGGAGGGGCAGGGAAACACTGAAGCTTTCTTT
CDR3 protein: CASSLEGQGNTEAFF

D gene: NA
J gene: TRBJ1-2
clone size: many
V gene: TRBV19
CDR3 DNA: TGTGCCAGTAGTTACGGGACCGGCTACACCTTC
CDR3 protein: CASSYGTGYTF

D gene: TRBD1
J gene: TRBJ1-2
clone size: many
V gene: TRBV29-1
CDR3 DNA: TGCAGCGTTGTTAGGGACAGGGGACAGGTTGGCTACACCTTC
CDR3 protein: CSVVRDRGQVGYTF

D gene: NA
J gene: TRBJ2-7
clone size: many
V gene: TRBV2
CDR3 DNA: TGTGCTATGAAAGCTCGTCCCCAGTACCCCCTCTCCTACGAGCAGTACTTC
CDR3 protein: CAMKARPQYPLSYEQYF

D gene: NA
J gene: TRBJ2-3
clone size: NA
V gene: TRBV12-3/TRBV12-4
CDR3 DNA: TGTGCCAGCAGTTTGTGGGGCGGGTTGTACACAGATACGCAGTATTTT
CDR3 protein: CASSLWGGLYTDTQYF

D gene: NA
J gene: TRBJ1-2
clone size: many
V gene: TRBV18
CDR3 DNA: TGTGCCAGCTCACCTGTTACAGGGTCTTACTATGGCTACACCTTC
CDR3 protein: CASSPVTGSYYGYTF

D gene: NA
J gene: TRBJ1-4
clone size: many
V gene: TRBV19
CDR3 DNA: TGTGCCACCGCAGGGACCCTTGGTGAAAAACTGTTTTTT
CDR3 protein: CATAGTLGEKLFF

D gene: TRBD2
J gene: TRBJ2-7
clone size: few
V gene: TRBV7-9
CDR3 DNA: TGTGCCAGCAGCTTTGGCGGGAGTAGACACGAGCAGTACTTC
CDR3 protein: CASSFGGSRHEQYF

D gene: NA
J gene: TRBJ2-7
clone size: few
V gene: TRBV3-1
CDR3 DNA: TGTGCCAGCTGCCAAGTAATTAAGGCGGGATCCGCCTACGAGCAGTACTTC
CDR3 protein: CASCQVIKAGSAYEQYF

D gene: TRBD1
J gene: TRBJ1-2
clone size: many
V gene: TRBV4-3
CDR3 DNA: TGCGCCAGCAGCCAAGAAGCAGGGGGCGGAGGCTACACCTTC
CDR3 protein: CASSQEAGGGGYTF

D gene: TRBD1
J gene: TRBJ2-5
clone size: many
V gene: TRBV28
CDR3 DNA: TGTGCCAGCAGTTACGGACAGGGGAGGTTGGAGACCCAGTACTTC
CDR3 protein: CASSYGQGRLETQYF

D gene: TRBD1
J gene: TRBJ1-2
clone size: many
V gene: TRBV20-1
CDR3 DNA: TGCAGTGCTAGAGATTGGGGGACAGGGGATGGCTACACCTTC
CDR3 protein: CSARDWGTGDGYTF

D gene: NA
J gene: TRBJ2-7
clone size: many
V gene: TRBV28
CDR3 DNA: TGTGCCAGCAGTTTTGCAGGATTAAAAAACTACGAGCAGTACTTC
CDR3 protein: CASSFAGLKNYEQYF

D gene: NA
J gene: TRBJ2-5
clone size: few
V gene: TRBV23-1
CDR3 DNA: TGCGCCAGCAGACCTACACCCGTACGCCCACAAGGCGAGACCCAGTACTTC
CDR3 protein: CASRPTPVRPQGETQYF

D gene: NA
J gene: TRBJ2-7
clone size: many
V gene: TRBV6-2/TRBV6-3
CDR3 DNA: TGTGCCAGCAGCTCCCCAGGGATTCCCCTTTCCTACGAGCAGTACTTC
CDR3 protein: CASSSPGIPLSYEQYF

D gene: TRBD1
J gene: TRBJ1-3
clone size: many
V gene: TRBV20-1
CDR3 DNA: TGCAGTGCTAGAGTCCCCGGACAGGGGAGAGGAAACACCATATATTTT
CDR3 protein: CSARVPGQGRGNTIYF

D gene: TRBD1
J gene: TRBJ1-2
clone size: many
V gene: TRBV5-6
CDR3 DNA: TGTGCCAGCAGCTTCTCTGGACAGGGAGGGCATGGCTACACCTTC
CDR3 protein: CASSFSGQGGHGYTF